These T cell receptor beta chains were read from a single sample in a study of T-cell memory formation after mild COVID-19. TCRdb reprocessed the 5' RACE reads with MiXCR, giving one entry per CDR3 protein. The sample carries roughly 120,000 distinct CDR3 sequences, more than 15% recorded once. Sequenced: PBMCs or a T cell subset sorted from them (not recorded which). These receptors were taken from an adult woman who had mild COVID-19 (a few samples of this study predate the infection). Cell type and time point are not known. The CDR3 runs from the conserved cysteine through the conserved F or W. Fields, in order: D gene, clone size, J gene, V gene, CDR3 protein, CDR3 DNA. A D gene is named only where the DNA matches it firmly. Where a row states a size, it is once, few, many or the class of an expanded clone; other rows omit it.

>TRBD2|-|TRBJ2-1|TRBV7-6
CASSPTSGANEQFF
TGTGCCAGCAGCCCGACTAGCGGTGCCAATGAGCAGTTCTTC
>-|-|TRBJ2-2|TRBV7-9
CASSFPGVEGTGELFF
TGTGCCAGCAGCTTTCCAGGGGTCGAGGGCACCGGGGAGCTGTTTTTT
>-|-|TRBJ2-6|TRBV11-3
CATEDGGPGANVLTF
TGTGCCACTGAAGACGGGGGTCCGGGGGCCAACGTCCTGACTTTC
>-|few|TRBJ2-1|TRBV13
CASSESWGPQLYNEQFF
TGTGCCAGCAGCGAGTCTTGGGGGCCCCAACTCTACAATGAGCAGTTCTTC
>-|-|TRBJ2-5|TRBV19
CASGAVETQYF
TGTGCCAGTGGAGCCGTCGAGACCCAGTACTTC
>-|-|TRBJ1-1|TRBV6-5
CASSLMGIEAFF
TGTGCCAGCAGTCTCATGGGGATTGAAGCTTTCTTT
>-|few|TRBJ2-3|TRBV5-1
CASSRRTASTDTQYF
TGCGCCAGCAGCCGACGGACGGCTAGCACAGATACGCAGTATTTT
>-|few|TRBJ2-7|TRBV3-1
CASSQQGGEQYF
TGTGCCAGCAGCCAACAAGGGGGTGAGCAGTACTTC
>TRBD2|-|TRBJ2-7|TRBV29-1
CSVKTSGSTYEQYF
TGCAGCGTCAAGACTAGCGGGTCCACCTACGAGCAGTACTTC
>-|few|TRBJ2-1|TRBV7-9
CASSSTGDWDNEQFF
TGTGCCAGCAGCTCAACAGGGGACTGGGACAATGAGCAGTTCTTC
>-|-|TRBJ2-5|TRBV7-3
CASSLTGVRQETQYF
TGTGCCAGCAGCTTAACCGGGGTCCGCCAAGAGACCCAGTACTTC
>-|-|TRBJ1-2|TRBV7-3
CASSYVGTEHGYTF
TGTGCCAGCAGCTATGTTGGGACCGAGCATGGCTACACCTTC
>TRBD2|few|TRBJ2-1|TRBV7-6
CASSLGSAGGGNEQFF
TGTGCCAGCAGTTTGGGATCAGCGGGAGGCGGTAATGAGCAGTTCTTC
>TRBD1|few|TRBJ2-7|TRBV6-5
CASREGQGRAYEQYF
TGTGCCAGCAGAGAGGGACAGGGGCGCGCCTACGAGCAGTACTTC
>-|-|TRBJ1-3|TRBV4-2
CASSQGDSGNTIYF
TGTGCCAGCAGCCAAGGAGACTCTGGAAACACCATATATTTT
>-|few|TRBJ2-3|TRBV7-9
CASSLGSTSTDTQYF
TGTGCCAGCAGCTTAGGGTCAACTAGCACAGATACGCAGTATTTT
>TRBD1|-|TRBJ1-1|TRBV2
CASSEALQGQGANTEAFF
TGTGCCAGCAGTGAAGCGCTTCAGGGACAGGGTGCGAACACTGAAGCTTTCTTT
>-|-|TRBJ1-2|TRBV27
CASPPSGYTF
TGTGCCAGCCCCCCCTCCGGCTACACCTTC
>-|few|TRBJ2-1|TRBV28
CATYDRDYEQFF
TGTGCCACCTACGACAGGGACTATGAGCAGTTCTTC
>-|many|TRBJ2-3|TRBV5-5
CASSQGGANPSDF
TGTGCCAGCAGTCAGGGGGGCGCGAACCCCTCGGATTTT
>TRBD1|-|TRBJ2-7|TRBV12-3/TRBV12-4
CASSLGGTGIYEQYF
TGTGCCAGCAGTTTGGGGGGGACAGGGATTTACGAGCAGTACTTC
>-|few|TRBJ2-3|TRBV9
CASSVNGEGTDTQYF
TGTGCCAGCAGCGTAAACGGAGAAGGCACAGATACGCAGTATTTT
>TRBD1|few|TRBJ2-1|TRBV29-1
CSVETGTVSVNEQFF
TGCAGCGTCGAAACCGGGACAGTTTCAGTCAATGAGCAGTTCTTC
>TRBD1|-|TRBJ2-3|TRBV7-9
CASSRRTGRPTDTQYF
TGTGCCAGCAGCCGCCGGACAGGGCGCCCCACAGATACGCAGTATTTT
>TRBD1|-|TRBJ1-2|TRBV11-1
CASSSSGTGWNYGYTF
TGTGCCAGCAGCTCGTCCGGGACAGGGTGGAACTATGGCTACACCTTC
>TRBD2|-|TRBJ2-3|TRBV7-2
CASSFTRLAGASTDTQYF
TGTGCCAGCAGCTTCACTAGACTAGCGGGTGCTAGCACAGATACGCAGTATTTT
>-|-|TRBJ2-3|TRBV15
CATSRDPVSNPDTQYF
TGTGCCACCAGCAGAGATCCCGTCTCGAACCCAGATACGCAGTATTTT
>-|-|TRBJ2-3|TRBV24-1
CATSDRGRTATDTQYF
TGTGCCACCAGTGACCGGGGACGGACAGCCACAGATACGCAGTATTTT
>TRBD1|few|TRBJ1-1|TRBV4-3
CASSQDTGVNTEAFF
TGCGCCAGCAGCCAAGATACAGGGGTGAACACTGAAGCTTTCTTT
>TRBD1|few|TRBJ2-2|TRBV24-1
CATSGIGTGRRNGELFF
TGTGCCACCAGTGGCATCGGGACAGGGAGACGGAACGGGGAGCTGTTTTTT
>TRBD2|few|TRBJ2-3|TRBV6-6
CASSSAGVAGFADTQYF
TGTGCCAGCTCCTCCGCCGGGGTAGCGGGGTTCGCAGATACGCAGTATTTT
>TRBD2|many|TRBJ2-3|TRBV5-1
CASSRGLAGEPDTQYF
TGCGCCAGCAGCCGGGGACTAGCGGGGGAACCAGATACGCAGTATTTT
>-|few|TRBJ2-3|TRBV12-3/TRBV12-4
CATSMGGNTDTQYF
TGTGCCACCAGTATGGGCGGAAATACAGATACGCAGTATTTT
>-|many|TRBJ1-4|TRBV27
CASSPLLMAEKLFF
TGTGCCAGCAGTCCCCTGTTGATGGCGGAAAAACTGTTTTTT
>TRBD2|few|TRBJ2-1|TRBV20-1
CSASPAGGPSYNEQFF
TGCAGTGCTAGCCCAGCGGGAGGGCCCTCCTACAATGAGCAGTTCTTC
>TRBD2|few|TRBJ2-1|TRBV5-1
CASRGLAGGLAEQFF
TGCGCCAGCAGGGGACTAGCGGGAGGTTTGGCTGAGCAGTTCTTC
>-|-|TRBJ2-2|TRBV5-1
CASSLDQGIGELFF
TGCGCCAGCAGCTTGGACCAGGGAATCGGGGAGCTGTTTTTT
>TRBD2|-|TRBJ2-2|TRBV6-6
CASRASGGASHGELFF
TGTGCCAGCAGGGCCAGCGGGGGGGCCTCCCACGGGGAGCTGTTTTTT
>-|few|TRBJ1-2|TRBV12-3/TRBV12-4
CASRVDGAIRGYTF
TGTGCCAGCAGAGTGGACGGAGCTATAAGAGGCTACACCTTC
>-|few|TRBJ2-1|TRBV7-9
CASSRTRTQTSKTNWEQFF
TGTGCCAGCAGCCGTACAAGGACCCAGACTAGTAAGACGAATTGGGAGCAGTTCTTC